The 18 T cell receptor beta chains below were found in one sample sequenced in a study of blood T cells in healthy people across ages. A second roughly 6 to 12 cycle PCR used barcoded and J-beta primers. TCRdb re-called the 5' RACE reads through MiXCR, storing one row per CDR3 protein. The repertoire holds more than 700,000 distinct CDR3 sequences, with about 53% as singletons. Source material: blood. The receptors were sampled from a man at least 80 years old in good health.

This chain connects TRBV5-1 to TRBJ2-3; tentatively, D is TRBD2 (6 bases). The CDR3 spans 15 residues. Per the germline V gene, CDR1 is SGHRS and CDR2 is YFSETQ. Trimming pared 0 bases from V and 4 bases from J, leaving 12 bases between. The chain's CDR3 is CASSLDGTVPDTQYF. CDR3 bases: TGCGCCAGCAGCTTGGATGGGACTGTTCCAGATACGCAGTATTTT.

The chain links TRBV20-1 to TRBJ2-7; no clear D gene. The CDR3 length is 14 residues. Trimming pared 2 bases from V and 3 bases from J, leaving 14 bases between. Germline V gene data show CDR1 as DFQATT and CDR2 as SNEGSKA (reference sequence). CDR3 DNA sequence: TGCAGTGCTAGATCTGGTGTCAGTCTCTACGAGCAGTACTTC. Its protein is CSARSGVSLYEQYF.

The genes are TRBV5-1 and TRBJ1-2, with D maybe TRBD1 (6 bases). From germline, CDR1 is SGHRS and CDR2 YFSETQ. The V end was cut by 2 bases, the J end by 0 bases, with 11 bases between. The CDR3 runs 15 residues. CDR3 sequence reads: CASSLAGQANYGYTF. In nucleotides, the CDR3 is TGCGCCAGCAGCTTAGCGGGACAAGCTAACTATGGCTACACCTTC.

The V call is TRBV20-1, the J call TRBJ2-5; 7 nucleotides match TRBD1. The end of the DNA is better explained by TRBJ2-7, so the J call may be wrong. CDR3 length equals 15 residues. CDR1 is DFQATT, CDR2 SNEGSKA, per germline (reference sequence). The CDR3 DNA reads TGCAGTGCTAGAGATCCGACAGGGCGTCGCTCCGAGCAGTACTTC. It codes for CSARDPTGRRSEQYF.

The J gene is TRBJ1-1, the V gene TRBV7-9, with TRBD1 matching over 9 bases. The V gene's germline CDR1 is SEHNR and CDR2 FQNEAQ (reference sequence). The CDR3 length is 18 residues. V lost 4 bases to trimming and J lost 2 bases; unmatched junction nucleotides: 14. The chain's CDR3 is CASSSPSGTGKLNTEAFF. The CDR3 DNA is TGTGCCAGCAGCTCCCCTTCCGGGACAGGGAAATTAAACACTGAAGCTTTCTTT.

This chain uses TRBV6-5 with TRBJ2-7; a possible D gene is TRBD1 (6 bases). The CDR3 sequence is 14 residues long. The germline V and J ends were trimmed by 5 bases and 0 bases, with 11 bases remaining between them. CDR1 is MNHEY and CDR2 is SVGAGI in the germline V gene. CDR3 bases: TGTGCCAGCAGTAAGACCAGGGGCTCCTACGAGCAGTACTTC. Translating gives CASSKTRGSYEQYF.

This clonotype has a handful of counts. The chain couples TRBV6-6 to TRBJ2-3; 9 nucleotides line up with TRBD1. The junction had 15 bases not matched to a gene; V was cut back by 6 bases and J by 14 bases. CDR1 is MNHNY, CDR2 SVGAGI, per germline (reference sequence). CDR3 size: 14 residues. The CDR3 spells CASRQGQGGRYAYF. CDR3 coding DNA: TGTGCCAGCAGGCAGGGACAGGGTGGCAGATACGCGTATTTT.

The CDR3 loop reads CASSFPPAARSYEQYF. The CDR3 DNA reads as TGTGCCAGCAGTTTCCCCCCAGCCGCTCGCTCCTACGAGCAGTACTTC. J is TRBJ2-7 and V is TRBV28, with no clear D. CDR1 is MDHEN, CDR2 SYDVKM, per germline. This CDR3 contains 16 residues. Trimming pared 3 bases from V and 0 bases from J, leaving 15 bases between.

V is TRBV5-1 and J is TRBJ2-1; TRBD2 might be the D (6 bases). This CDR3 spans 16 amino acids. The V gene lost 5 bases and the J gene lost 0 bases, with 15 bases spanning the gap. CDR1 is SGHRS, CDR2 YFSETQ, per germline. The CDR3 here is CASRVEGLNSYNEQFF. DNA for the CDR3: TGCGCCAGCAGGGTGGAGGGCCTCAACTCCTACAATGAGCAGTTCTTC.

This clonotype appeared a single time. This sequence joins TRBV6-6 and TRBJ1-4, with TRBD1 identical over 9 bases. Unmatched junction bases numbered 13, after V lost 5 bases and J lost 6 bases. This CDR3 has 17 amino acids. Germline CDR1 MNHNY, CDR2 SVGAGI (reference sequence). CDR3 DNA: TGTGCCAGCAGTCCTACCCGGACACAGGGGGCGGATGAAAAACTGTTTTTT. Its protein product is CASSPTRTQGADEKLFF.

The chain uses TRBV6-6 and TRBJ2-6; no definite D call. Between the trimmed V and J ends, which lost 2 bases and 0 bases, there was a span of 14 bases. CDR3 size: 18 residues. CDR1 MNHNY and CDR2 SVGAGI come from the germline V gene (reference sequence). The CDR3 region is CASSYGVGGSSGANVLTF. In nucleotides, the CDR3 is TGTGCCAGCAGTTACGGAGTAGGCGGCAGCTCTGGGGCCAACGTCCTGACTTTC.

V gene TRBV27 combines with J gene TRBJ1-1; D unclear. Trimming took off 2 bases at V and 0 bases at J, with 13 bases between the two ends. Germline V gene data show CDR1 as MNHEY and CDR2 as SMNVEV (reference sequence). The CDR3 contains 16 residues. In nucleotides, the CDR3 is TGTGCCAGCAGTTTAGCTTTTGCGGGATTGAACACTGAAGCTTTCTTT. Protein product: CASSLAFAGLNTEAFF.

This clonotype was observed a few times. This chain links TRBV7-9 with TRBJ1-1; D remains ambiguous. Trimming left V 5 bases short and J 5 bases short, with 12 bases between. The germline gives CDR1 SEHNR, CDR2 FQNEAQ (reference sequence). CDR3 size: 13 residues. CDR3: CASSTTDGTEAFF. DNA of the CDR3: TGTGCCAGCAGCACAACGGACGGAACTGAAGCTTTCTTT.

The V gene is TRBV12-3 or TRBV12-4, the J gene TRBJ1-1, with D hard to call. Deletions cut 7 bases from V and 0 bases from J, with 12 bases between. The CDR3 extends over 14 amino acids. CDR3 amino acids: CASIIPQMNTEAFF. The CDR3 DNA sequence: TGTGCCAGCATTATCCCACAGATGAACACTGAAGCTTTCTTT.

This clonotype showed up just a few times. The rearrangement uses TRBV29-1 and TRBJ2-7; D is tentatively TRBD1 or TRBD2 (5 bases each). The CDR3 has 12 amino acids. Germline CDR1 SQVTM, CDR2 ANQGSEA. The V gene lost 3 bases and the J gene lost 5 bases, with 11 bases spanning the gap. CDR3 region: CSVDSGDDEQYF. DNA for the CDR3: TGCAGCGTTGATAGTGGGGACGACGAGCAGTACTTC.

The chain links TRBV3-1 to TRBJ2-2; 7 bases line up with TRBD1. This CDR3 region has 17 residues. The ends lost 6 bases at V and 2 bases at J; junction bases unmatched: 12. Germline CDR1 is LGHDT and CDR2 is YNNKEL (reference sequence). The CDR3 reads CASSPLPGQINTGELFF. The CDR3 nucleotides are TGTGCCAGCAGTCCTCTACCGGGACAGATAAACACCGGGGAGCTGTTTTTT.

The rearrangement joins TRBV12-3 or TRBV12-4 to TRBJ1-4, with a tentative D call TRBD1 (5 bases). The CDR3 totals 16 residues. V was clipped by 3 bases and J by 4 bases, with 15 bases between them. CDR3 coding DNA: TGTGCCAGCAGTTTTTCTTCCCGACAGTTTAATGAAAAACTGTTTTTT. It codes for CASSFSSRQFNEKLFF.

This chain links TRBV21-1 with TRBJ2-5; the D segment call TRBD1 is taken from the table without a DNA check. TRBV21-1 counts as a pseudogene. This CDR3 is built from 13 residues. CDR3 protein: CASSDRVAETQHF. CDR3 coding DNA: TGTGCCAGCAGCGACAGGGTTGCGGAGACCCAGCACTTC.